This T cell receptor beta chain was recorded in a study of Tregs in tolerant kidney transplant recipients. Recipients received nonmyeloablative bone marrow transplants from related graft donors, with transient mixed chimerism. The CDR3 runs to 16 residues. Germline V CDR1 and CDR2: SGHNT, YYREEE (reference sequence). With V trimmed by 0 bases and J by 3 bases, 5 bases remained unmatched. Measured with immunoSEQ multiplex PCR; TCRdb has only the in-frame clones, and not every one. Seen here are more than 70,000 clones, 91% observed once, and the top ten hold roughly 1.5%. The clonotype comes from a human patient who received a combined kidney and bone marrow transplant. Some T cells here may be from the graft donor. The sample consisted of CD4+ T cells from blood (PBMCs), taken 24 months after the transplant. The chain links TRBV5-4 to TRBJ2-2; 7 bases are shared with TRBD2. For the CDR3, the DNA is TGTGCCAGCAGCTTGGGCCCTGGGGGGGACACCGGGGAGCTGTTTTTT. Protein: CASSLGPGGDTGELFF. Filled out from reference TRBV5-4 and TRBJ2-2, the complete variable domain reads ETGVTQSPTHLIKTRGQQVTLRCSSQSGHNTVSWYQQALGQGPQFIFQYYREEENGRGNFPPRFSGLQFPNYSSELNVNALELDDSALYLCASSLGPGGDTGELFFGEGSRLTVL.